The 21 T cell receptor beta chains presented below share a single source sample, sequenced in a study of blood T cell repertoires in COVID-19. Assay: immunoSEQ multiplex PCR; the TCRdb copy retains only in-frame clones and omits some. The sample has hundreds of thousands of clones; 80% to 90% are singletons. The sample was peripheral blood. The receptors here all came from a woman in her thirties or forties with active or convalescent COVID-19.

CDR3 DNA sequence: TGTGCCAGCAGCTATGGGACTAGCGGGGGATCCTACGAGCAGTACTTC. The encoded protein is CASSYGTSGGSYEQYF. The gene calls are TRBV5-6 and TRBJ2-7; 14 bases map to TRBD2. The CDR3 runs to 16 residues. Germline CDR1 and CDR2: SGHDT and YYEEEE. V gave up 3 bases and J gave up 1 base; unmatched junction bases: 3. The full variable domain, rest sourced from reference TRBV5-6 and TRBJ2-7, is DAGVTQSPTHLIKTRGQQVTLRCSPKSGHDTVSWYQQALGQGPQFIFQYYEEEERQRGNFPDRFSGHQFPNYSSELNVNALLLGDSALYLCASSYGTSGGSYEQYFGPGTRLTVT.

This chain links TRBV5-1 with TRBJ1-4, with TRBD1 matching over 8 bases. V shed 4 bases, J shed 2 bases, and the junction held 10 bases outside the gene matches. The CDR3 length is 17 residues. Per germline, CDR1 SGHRS and CDR2 YFSETQ. The CDR3 region has the DNA TGCGCCAGCAGCCCAGGACAGGGAGTAGGGACTAATGAAAAACTGTTTTTT. It codes for CASSPGQGVGTNEKLFF. Filled out from reference TRBV5-1 and TRBJ1-4, the complete variable domain reads KAGVTQTPRYLIKTRGQQVTLSCSPISGHRSVSWYQQTPGQGLQFLFEYFSETQRNKGNFPGRFSGRQFSNSRSEMNVSTLELGDSALYLCASSPGQGVGTNEKLFFGSGTQLSVL.

Only a few counts were recorded for this clone. The CDR3 loop is CASSAGQGNYGYTF. The CDR3 coding sequence is TGTGCCAGCAGCGCGGGACAGGGTAACTATGGCTACACCTTC. The genes are TRBV5-8 and TRBJ1-2; 9 positions match TRBD1. The CDR3 length is 14 residues. From germline, CDR1 is SGHTS and CDR2 YDEGEE. The V segment lost 4 bases and the J segment 1 base; nucleotides outside the gene matches: 2. The whole variable domain, filled in from reference TRBV5-8 and TRBJ1-2, reads EAGVTQSPTHLIKTRGQQATLRCSPISGHTSVYWYQQALGLGLQFLLWYDEGEERNRGNFPPRFSGRQFPNYSSELNVNALELEDSALYLCASSAGQGNYGYTFGSGTRLTVV.

J is TRBJ1-4 and V is TRBV5-1, with 7 bases that match TRBD1. Germline values: CDR1 SGHRS, CDR2 YFSETQ. The CDR3 is made up of 17 amino acids. Trimming removed 4 bases from V and 7 bases from J; junction bases left unmatched: 16. CDR3 coding DNA: TGCGCCAGCAGCCTTAGTGGGGATACAGGGGCGACTGAAAAACTGTTTTTT. Translated: CASSLSGDTGATEKLFF.

The chain joins TRBV6-2 or TRBV6-3 to TRBJ2-1; 8 bases fit TRBD2. The ends lost 3 bases at V and 3 bases at J; junction bases unmatched: 13. Germline values: CDR1 MNHEY, CDR2 SVGEGT. The length of the CDR3 is 18 residues. CDR3 protein: CASSYKIGGAPRYNEQFF. The CDR3 region has the DNA TGTGCCAGCAGTTATAAGATCGGGGGGGCGCCTCGCTACAATGAGCAGTTCTTC.

The rearrangement joins TRBV27 to TRBJ2-5, with TRBD2 as a possible D gene (5 bases). Germline V gene data show CDR1 as MNHEY and CDR2 as SMNVEV (reference sequence). The V and J ends lost 4 bases and 5 bases respectively, with 14 bases between them. This CDR3 has 14 amino acids. CDR3: CASSYKIGSETQYF. DNA of the CDR3: TGTGCCAGCAGTTATAAGATAGGGAGCGAGACCCAGTACTTC.

This sequence joins TRBV7-9 and TRBJ1-2; D is perhaps TRBD1 (5 bases). CDR1 and CDR2 (germline): SEHNR, FQNEAQ (reference sequence). V lost 2 bases and J 1 base, leaving 11 bases between the germline ends. The CDR3 runs to 15 residues. In nucleotides, the CDR3 is TGTGCCAGCAGCTTAACTAACAGGATTAACTATGGCTACACCTTC. Its translation is CASSLTNRINYGYTF.

The chain recombines TRBV11-2 with TRBJ1-5, with TRBD1 as a possible D gene (6 bases). V lost 5 bases and J 7 bases, leaving 15 bases between the germline ends. The CDR3 loop spans 14 amino acids. Germline V gene sequence: CDR1 SGHAT, CDR2 FQNNGV. The CDR3 DNA is TGTGCCAGCAGCCTGCAGGGGAAGAACCAGCCCCAGCATTTT. It is translated as CASSLQGKNQPQHF.

The gene calls are TRBV6-5 and TRBJ1-2, with TRBD1 matching over 7 bases. Germline trimming cut 8 bases from V and 4 bases from J; bases unmatched to any gene: 7. The CDR3 runs 13 residues. Germline-derived CDR1 and CDR2 are MNHEY and SVGAGI. The CDR3 region has the DNA TGTGCCAGCCTAGGACAGGTCGGCTATGGCTACACCTTC. It codes for CASLGQVGYGYTF.

Concerning this clone: Other DNA sequences in the same sample also yield this CDR3. The J gene is TRBJ1-5, the V gene TRBV30, with 9 bases matching TRBD1. With V trimmed by 2 bases and J by 5 bases, 1 base remained unmatched. This CDR3 contains 13 residues. The germline CDR1 and CDR2 sequences are GTSNPN and SVGIG (reference sequence). The CDR3 bases are TGTGCCTGGAGTCGACAGGGGGATCAGCCCCAGCATTTT. It specifies CAWSRQGDQPQHF.

In this sample, this clone turned up once. The J gene is TRBJ2-5, the V gene TRBV11-2; 7 nucleotides match TRBD2. Germline CDR1 is SGHAT and CDR2 is FQNNGV. Germline trimming cut 8 bases from V and 4 bases from J; bases unmatched to any gene: 13. This CDR3 has 15 residues. The CDR3: CASRPFRGRGETQYF. Written as DNA, the CDR3 is TGTGCCAGCCGACCCTTTAGAGGGAGGGGAGAGACCCAGTACTTC.

The CDR3 here is CASDWVADTQYF. The DNA for the CDR3 is TGTGCCAGCGACTGGGTTGCAGATACGCAGTATTTT. The rearrangement uses TRBV9 and TRBJ2-3; D gene unclear. This CDR3 has 12 residues. Looked up from germline, CDR1 is SGDLS and CDR2 is YYNGEE. Trimming left V 7 bases short and J 4 bases short, with 10 bases between.

The chain has TRBV4-3 and TRBJ1-5; no clear D. This CDR3 region has 13 residues. Germline V gives CDR1 LGHNA, CDR2 YSLEER. With 1 base removed from V and 3 bases from J, the gap between germline ends came to 4 bases. CDR3 nucleotide sequence: TGCGCCAGCAGCCAAGCTCCCAATCAGCCCCAGCATTTT. Encoded protein: CASSQAPNQPQHF.

J is TRBJ2-1 and V is TRBV14; TRBD2 matches at 8 bases. Trimming removed 1 base from V and 15 bases from J; junction bases left unmatched: 14. The CDR3 extends over 15 amino acids. Germline loops: CDR1 SGHDN, CDR2 FVKESK. Here the CDR3 reads CASSQGPGTSWKGFF. DNA of the CDR3: TGTGCCAGCAGCCAAGGCCCCGGGACTAGTTGGAAGGGGTTCTTC.

The rearrangement joins TRBV30 to TRBJ2-7; maybe TRBD1 (6 bases). The CDR3 consists of 16 residues. Trimming removed 0 bases at V and 2 bases at J, with 17 bases between. Germline loops: CDR1 GTSNPN, CDR2 SVGIG (reference sequence). The CDR3 region is CAWSVGPTGDAYEQYF. CDR3 sequence (DNA): TGTGCCTGGAGTGTAGGGCCGACAGGCGACGCCTACGAGCAGTACTTC.

V usage is TRBV5-1 and J usage is TRBJ2-3; 10 bases line up with TRBD1. The ends lost 4 bases at V and 1 base at J; junction bases unmatched: 3. This CDR3 is built from 15 residues. The V gene's germline CDR1 is SGHRS and CDR2 YFSETQ. DNA of the CDR3: TGCGCCAGCAGCATTGGGACAGGGGGCACAGATACGCAGTATTTT. Its protein is CASSIGTGGTDTQYF.

The chain uses TRBV27 and TRBJ2-2, with a weak D call TRBD2 (6 bases). Germline CDR1 and CDR2: MNHEY and SMNVEV (reference sequence). V was trimmed by 2 bases and J by 5 bases, leaving 6 bases between them. The CDR3 extends over 13 amino acids. The CDR3 here is CASSLRGTGELFF. DNA for the CDR3: TGTGCCAGCAGTTTACGGGGGACCGGGGAGCTGTTTTTT.

The chain couples TRBV11-3 to TRBJ2-5, with 13 bases lining up with TRBD2. CDR1 is SGHNT and CDR2 is YENEEA in the germline V gene. CDR3 size: 17 residues. J gave up 2 bases and V 2 bases, and 5 bases lay outside the gene matches. The CDR3 DNA is TGTGCCAGCAGCTTATTCGGACTAGCGGGGGAACAAGAGACCCAGTACTTC. Amino acid sequence: CASSLFGLAGEQETQYF.

This sequence joins TRBV3-1 (or the pseudogene TRBV3-2) and TRBJ2-5; the match to TRBD1 covers 7 bases. From germline, CDR1 is LGHDT and CDR2 YNNKEL (reference sequence). V lost 0 bases and J lost 4; bases outside the gene matches: 2. This CDR3 has 14 amino acids. The DNA for the CDR3 is TGTGCCAGCAGCCAAGACTCAGGGGGAGAGACCCAGTACTTC. This encodes CASSQDSGGETQYF.

The genes are TRBV7-3 and TRBJ1-1, with a possible D match to TRBD1 (6 bases). Germline lookup yields CDR1 SGHTA and CDR2 FQGTGA. The CDR3 totals 14 residues. Trimming cost V 8 bases and J 4 bases, with 17 bases left between them. CDR3 nucleotide sequence: TGTGCCAGCGGGACCGGACAGTTCGCCACTGAAGCTTTCTTT. Protein sequence: CASGTGQFATEAFF.

This clone was seen a single time. The chain has TRBV18 and TRBJ2-7; D perhaps matches TRBD1 (5 bases). V gave up 3 bases and J gave up 0 bases, with 9 bases separating them. The CDR3 is made up of 14 amino acids. The germline V gene has CDR1 KGHSH and CDR2 LQKENI. Here the CDR3 DNA reads TGTGCCAGCTCACCGACAGAGGCCTCCTACGAGCAGTACTTC. This codes for CASSPTEASYEQYF. The complete variable domain, with remaining parts taken from reference TRBV18 and TRBJ2-7, reads NAGVMQNPRHLVRRRGQEARLRCSPMKGHSHVYWYRQLPEEGLKFMVYLQKENIIDESGMPKERFSAEFPKEGPSILRIQQVVRGDSAAYFCASSPTEASYEQYFGPGTRLTVT.